This section outlines one T cell receptor (beta chain) sequence together with its context. The antigen is undetermined. The data were obtained in a study of Graves' ophthalmopathy and Graves' hyperthyroidism. Study-wide findings and caveats: Most expanded clonotypes from thyroid (those above 0.001 frequency) were also found in blood.

Amplification targeted the TCR beta CDR3 regions, with RNA transcripts as the source material. The first round was an RT-PCR with HTBI primers, and the second round was a multiplex PCR. TCRdb redid the calling of the multiplex PCR reads with MiXCR, one entry per CDR3 protein. The sample records 500,000 to 700,000 distinct CDR3 sequences, 39% being singletons. The CDR3 extends over 16 amino acids. Trimming took 5 bases from V and 3 from J; bases not matched to a gene: 11. Eligible hyperthyroidism cases comprised new diagnoses of under 2 months' duration in individuals aged 18 to 65. The source of this sequence is an adult man with Graves' hyperthyroidism. This rearrangement joins TRBV12-3 or TRBV12-4 to TRBJ2-5, with TRBD1 identical over 8 bases. Sequenced input: peripheral blood or thyroid tissue (not recorded which). DNA for the CDR3: TGTGCCAGCAGTATCGGACAGGGCGGGCCCGAAGAGACCCAGTACTTC. Translating gives CASSIGQGGPEETQYF.